This T cell receptor beta chain is drawn from a study of OX40 agonist ivuxolimab in advanced cancers. This clone was observed once. Germline V gives CDR1 MDHEN, CDR2 SYDVKM. The J segment lost 4 bases and the V segment lost 7 bases, leaving 8 bases of the junction unmatched. CDR3 length: 15 residues. TCRdb keeps only in-frame clones here, not all; method: immunoSEQ multiplex PCR. The repertoire holds about 38,000 clones, with roughly nine tenths as singletons. Sequencing used CD4+ or CD8+ T cells sorted from blood, obtained in a trial of the OX40 agonist ivuxolimab. The V call is TRBV28, the J call TRBJ1-5, with 9 positions matching TRBD1. The origin of this receptor is an adult with an advanced solid tumor such as melanoma, head and neck, liver or kidney cancer. In DNA form, the CDR3 reads TGTGCCAGCACCCCCCGGGACAGGGTGAATCAGCCCCAGCATTTT. Protein sequence: CASTPRDRVNQPQHF.